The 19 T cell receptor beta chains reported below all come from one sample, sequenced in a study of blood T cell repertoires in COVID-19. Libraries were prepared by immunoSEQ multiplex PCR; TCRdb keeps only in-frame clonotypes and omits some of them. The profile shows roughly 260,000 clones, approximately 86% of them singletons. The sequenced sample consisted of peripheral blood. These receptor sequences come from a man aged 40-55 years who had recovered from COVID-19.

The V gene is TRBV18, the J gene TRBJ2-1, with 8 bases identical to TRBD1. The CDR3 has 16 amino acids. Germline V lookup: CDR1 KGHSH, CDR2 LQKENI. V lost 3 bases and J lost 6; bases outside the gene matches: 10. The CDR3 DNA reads TGTGCCAGCTCACCCCGGAGGACAGGGATATTCAATGAGCAGTTCTTC. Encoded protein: CASSPRRTGIFNEQFF.

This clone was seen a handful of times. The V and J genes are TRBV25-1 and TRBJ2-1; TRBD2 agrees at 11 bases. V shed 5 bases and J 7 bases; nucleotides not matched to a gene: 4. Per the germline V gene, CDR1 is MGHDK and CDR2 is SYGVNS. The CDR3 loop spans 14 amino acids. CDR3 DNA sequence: TGTGCCAGCAGTCTAGCGGGGGGTGGGAATGAGCAGTTCTTC. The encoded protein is CASSLAGGGNEQFF. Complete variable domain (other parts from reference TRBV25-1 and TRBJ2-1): EADIYQTPRYLVIGTGKKITLECSQTMGHDKMYWYQQDPGMELHLIHYSYGVNSTEKGDLSSESTVSRIRTEHFPLTLESARPSHTSQYLCASSLAGGGNEQFFGPGTRLTVL.

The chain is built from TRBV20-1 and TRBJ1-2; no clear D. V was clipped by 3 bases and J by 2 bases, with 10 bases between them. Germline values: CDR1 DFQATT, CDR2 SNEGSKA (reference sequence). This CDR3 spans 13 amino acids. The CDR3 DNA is TGCAGTGCTAGTGCAATCTACAACTATGGCTACACCTTC. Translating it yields CSASAIYNYGYTF.

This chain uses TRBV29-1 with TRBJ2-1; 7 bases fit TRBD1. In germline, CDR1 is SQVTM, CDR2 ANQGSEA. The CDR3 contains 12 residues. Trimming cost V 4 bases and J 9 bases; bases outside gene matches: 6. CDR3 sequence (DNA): TGCAGCGTTGGGACAGGTCAAATTGAGCAGTTCTTC. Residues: CSVGTGQIEQFF.

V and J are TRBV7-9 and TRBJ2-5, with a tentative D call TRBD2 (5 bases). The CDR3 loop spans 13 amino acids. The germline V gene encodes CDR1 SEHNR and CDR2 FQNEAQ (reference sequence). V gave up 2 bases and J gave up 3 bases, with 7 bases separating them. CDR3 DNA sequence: TGTGCCAGCAGCTTATCCGGGGAAGAGACCCAGTACTTC. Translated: CASSLSGEETQYF.

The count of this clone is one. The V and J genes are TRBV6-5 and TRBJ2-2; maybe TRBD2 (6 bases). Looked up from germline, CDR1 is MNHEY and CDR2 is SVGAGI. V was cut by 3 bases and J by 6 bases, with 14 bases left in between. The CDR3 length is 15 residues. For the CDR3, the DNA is TGTGCCAGCAGTTATTTGGCCAGCGGGTCCGGGGAGCTGTTTTTT. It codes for CASSYLASGSGELFF.

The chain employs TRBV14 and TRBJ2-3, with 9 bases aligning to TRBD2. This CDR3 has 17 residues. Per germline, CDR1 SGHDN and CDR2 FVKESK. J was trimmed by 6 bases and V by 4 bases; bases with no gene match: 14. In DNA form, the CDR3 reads TGTGCCAGCAGCCCTTACCTTAGCGGGAGTAATTTGGATACGCAGTATTTT. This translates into CASSPYLSGSNLDTQYF.

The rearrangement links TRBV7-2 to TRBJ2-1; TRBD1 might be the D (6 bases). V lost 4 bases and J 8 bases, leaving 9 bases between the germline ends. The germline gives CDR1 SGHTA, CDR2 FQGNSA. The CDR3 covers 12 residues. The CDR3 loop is CASSSQGYEQFF. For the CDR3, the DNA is TGTGCCAGCAGCTCGCAGGGGTATGAGCAGTTCTTC.

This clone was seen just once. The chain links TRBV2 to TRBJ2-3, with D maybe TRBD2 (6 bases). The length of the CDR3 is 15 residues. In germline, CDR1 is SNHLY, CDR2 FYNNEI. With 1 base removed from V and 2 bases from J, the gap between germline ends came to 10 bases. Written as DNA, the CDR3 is TGTGCCAGCAGTGAAGTGCGCGGGATCACAGATACGCAGTATTTT. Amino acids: CASSEVRGITDTQYF.

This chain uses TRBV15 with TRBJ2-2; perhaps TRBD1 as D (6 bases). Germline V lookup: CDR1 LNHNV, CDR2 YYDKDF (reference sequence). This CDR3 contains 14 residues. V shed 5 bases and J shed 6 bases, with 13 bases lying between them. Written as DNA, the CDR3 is TGTGCCACCAGCGGGCCTCCAGGGGCCGGGGAGCTGTTTTTT. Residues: CATSGPPGAGELFF. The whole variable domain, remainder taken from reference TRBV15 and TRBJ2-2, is DAMVIQNPRYQVTQFGKPVTLSCSQTLNHNVMYWYQQKSSQAPKLLFHYYDKDFNNEADTPDNFQSRRPNTSFCFLDIRSPGLGDTAMYLCATSGPPGAGELFFGEGSRLTVL.

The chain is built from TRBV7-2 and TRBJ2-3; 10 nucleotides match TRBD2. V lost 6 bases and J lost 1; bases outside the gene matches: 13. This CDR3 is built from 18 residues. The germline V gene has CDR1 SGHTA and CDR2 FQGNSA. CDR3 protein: CASRHTSGVISRTDTQYF. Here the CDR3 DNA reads TGTGCCAGCAGACATACTAGCGGGGTTATATCTCGCACAGATACGCAGTATTTT.

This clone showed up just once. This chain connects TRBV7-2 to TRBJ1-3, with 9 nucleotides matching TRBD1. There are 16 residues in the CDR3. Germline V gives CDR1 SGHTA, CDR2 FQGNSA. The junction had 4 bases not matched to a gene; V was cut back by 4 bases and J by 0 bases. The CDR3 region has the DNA TGTGCCAGCAGCTCGGACAGGGGCGTCTCTGGAAACACCATATATTTT. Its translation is CASSSDRGVSGNTIYF.

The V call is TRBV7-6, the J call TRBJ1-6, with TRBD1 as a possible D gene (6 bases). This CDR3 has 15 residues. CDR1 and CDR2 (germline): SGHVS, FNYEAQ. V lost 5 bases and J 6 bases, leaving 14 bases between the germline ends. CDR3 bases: TGTGCCAGCAGCCCCGGGACAAGGGCTAATTCACCCCTCCACTTT. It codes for CASSPGTRANSPLHF.

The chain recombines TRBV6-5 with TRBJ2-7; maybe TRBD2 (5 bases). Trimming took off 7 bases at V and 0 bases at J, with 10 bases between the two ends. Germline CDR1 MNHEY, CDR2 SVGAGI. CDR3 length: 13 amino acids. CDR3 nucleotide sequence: TGTGCCAGCACCCCTAGCAGCTCCTACGAGCAGTACTTC. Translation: CASTPSSSYEQYF.

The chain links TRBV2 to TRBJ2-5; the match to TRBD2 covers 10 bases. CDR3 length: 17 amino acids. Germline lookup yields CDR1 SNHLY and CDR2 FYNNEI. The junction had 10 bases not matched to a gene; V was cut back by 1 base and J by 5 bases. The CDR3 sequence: CASSEVSGRNGWETQYF. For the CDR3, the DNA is TGTGCCAGCAGTGAAGTTAGCGGGAGGAACGGGTGGGAGACCCAGTACTTC. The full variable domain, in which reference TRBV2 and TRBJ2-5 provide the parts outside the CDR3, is EPEVTQTPSHQVTQMGQEVILRCVPISNHLYFYWYRQILGQKVEFLVSFYNNEISEKSEIFDDQFSVERPDGSNFTLKIRSTKLEDSAMYFCASSEVSGRNGWETQYFGPGTRLLVL.

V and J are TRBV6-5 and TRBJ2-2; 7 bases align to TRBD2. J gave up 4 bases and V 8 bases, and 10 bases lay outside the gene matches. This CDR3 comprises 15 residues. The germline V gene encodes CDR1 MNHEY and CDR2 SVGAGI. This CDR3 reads CASANKAGVTGELFF. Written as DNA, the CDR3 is TGTGCCAGCGCCAACAAGGCGGGAGTCACCGGGGAGCTGTTTTTT.

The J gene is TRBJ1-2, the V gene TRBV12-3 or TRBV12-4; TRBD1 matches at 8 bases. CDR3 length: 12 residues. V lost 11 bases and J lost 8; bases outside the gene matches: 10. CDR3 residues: CAGRTGMSGYTF. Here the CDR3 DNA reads TGTGCCGGAAGGACAGGGATGTCCGGCTACACCTTC.

The CDR3 loop is CASSPSGTYGYTF. CDR3 DNA sequence: TGTGCCAGCAGCCCTTCCGGGACATACGGCTACACCTTC. The rearrangement uses TRBV12-3 or TRBV12-4 and TRBJ1-2, with TRBD1 as a possible D gene (6 bases). The V end was cut by 6 bases, the J end by 8 bases, with 16 bases between. The CDR3 sequence is 13 residues long.

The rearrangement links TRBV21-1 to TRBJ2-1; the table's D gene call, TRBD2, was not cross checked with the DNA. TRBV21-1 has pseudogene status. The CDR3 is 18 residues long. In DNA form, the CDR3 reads TGTGCCAGCAGCAAAGAAAGGGCTAGCGGGAGGGGATACAATGAGCAGTTCTTC. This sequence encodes CASSKERASGRGYNEQFF.